The entry below describes one T cell receptor beta chain. The record originates from a study of control samples from healthy donors and cancer patients. Sequencing was performed with immunoSEQ multiplex PCR; in TCRdb, only in-frame clones are kept and a portion is missing. The top ten clones hold around 2.5% of a sample with 150,000 to 180,000 clones, more than 85% of them seen once. Trimming took 5 bases from V and 8 from J, leaving 15 bases between them. The CDR3 contains 14 residues. Per germline, CDR1 SGHAT and CDR2 FQNNGV. The origin of this receptor is a man aged 45-65 years in good health. The V and J genes are TRBV11-2 and TRBJ1-4; D may be TRBD1 (5 bases). The sequenced sample was blood. This chain's CDR3 is CASSRRGGNEKLFF. The CDR3 region has the DNA TGTGCCAGCAGCAGGAGGGGAGGTAACGAAAAACTGTTTTTT. Filled out from reference TRBV11-2 and TRBJ1-4, the complete variable domain reads EAGVAQSPRYKIIEKRQSVAFWCNPISGHATLYWYQQILGQGPKLLIQFQNNGVVDDSQLPKDRFSAERLKGVDSTLKIQPAKLEDSAVYLCASSRRGGNEKLFFGSGTQLSVL.